This is a list of T cell receptor beta chains from one sample in a study of T cell repertoires in cytomegalovirus infection. TCRdb ran MiXCR on the reads and lists one entry per CDR3 protein. Here the sample spans hundreds of thousands of distinct CDR3 sequences, more than 8% being singletons. Sequenced: PBMCs. The origin of the receptors is a human donor in good health (CMV status not recorded). Some clones in this sample may be carry-over from other donors' samples. Both conserved end residues are part of each CDR3. D genes are given only for firm matches. A row's size may be missing; if present it is once, few, many or a size class.

TGTGCCAGCAGCTTAACTTCCCGCACAGGTGGTCAGCCCCAGCATTTT CASSLTSRTGGQPQHF TRBV7-2 NA TRBJ1-5 many
TGTGCCAGCAGCCTCCTGGAGGGGGAAACCTACGAGCAGTACTTC CASSLLEGETYEQYF TRBV11-1 NA TRBJ2-7 many
TGTGCCAGCAGCCTGACAGGGGTGGCTAATGAAAAACTGTTTTTT CASSLTGVANEKLFF TRBV7-2 TRBD1 TRBJ1-4 few
TGCGCCAGCAGCCAAGAGGGACAGGGGGAAGATACGCAGTATTTT CASSQEGQGEDTQYF TRBV4-3 TRBD1 TRBJ2-3 few
TGTGCCAGCAGCTGGGGACAGGGAGACGAGCAGTACTTC CASSWGQGDEQYF TRBV7-2 TRBD1 TRBJ2-7 many
TGTGCCACCAGAGACGCCGTGGGGGCTTTTAGCACAGATACGCAGTATTTT CATRDAVGAFSTDTQYF TRBV15 NA TRBJ2-3 many
TGTGCCAGCAGTTACTTGCCCCCCACTAGCGGGAAACACGAGCAGTACTTC CASSYLPPTSGKHEQYF TRBV6-6 TRBD2 TRBJ2-7 NA
TGTGCCAGCAGTCCCCTCGGGGGGCGGGTTACCATAGATACGCAGTATTTT CASSPLGGRVTIDTQYF TRBV6-1 NA TRBJ2-3 many
TGCAGTGCTAGCGGGACAACAGAAAATCAGCCCCAGCATTTT CSASGTTENQPQHF TRBV20-1 NA TRBJ1-5 NA
TGTGCCAGCAGCTTACTTAGCGGGGTGAAAAACATTCAGTACTTC CASSLLSGVKNIQYF TRBV11-2 TRBD2 TRBJ2-4 few
TGTGCCAGCAGCCAAGTTCGTCAGGGGGACACCATATATTTT CASSQVRQGDTIYF TRBV14 TRBD1 TRBJ1-3 few
TGTGCCAGCAGACCGGGACTCTTACAGCCCCAGCATTTT CASRPGLLQPQHF TRBV2 NA TRBJ1-5 NA
TGTGCCAGCAGCCCTCCCGAAGTGGGACTTTTTGCGGACAATGAGCAGTTCTTC CASSPPEVGLFADNEQFF TRBV7-7 NA TRBJ2-1 many